Below, 30 T cell receptor beta chains from the same sample are listed, as sequenced in a study of cytomegalovirus exposure and HLA in healthy donors. Researchers ran the PCR with 60 Vbeta and 13 Jbeta primers. Only in-frame clones appear in the TCRdb table, and some are missing; sequencing was by immunoSEQ multiplex PCR. The data contain 100,000 to 150,000 clones, 75% to 90% of them seen just once; the ten biggest clones take up 1%. The sample taken for sequencing was PBMCs. Receptors were obtained from a man in his forties or fifties in good health and CMV-seronegative.

This clone was seen only a few times. The V call is TRBV6-5, the J call TRBJ1-1, with TRBD1 matching 9 bases. This CDR3 is 15 amino acids long. Germline trimming cut 7 bases from V and 4 bases from J; bases unmatched to any gene: 10. Germline V gene data show CDR1 as MNHEY and CDR2 as SVGAGI. The DNA of the CDR3 is TGTGCCAGCACCTACGCGGCGACAGGGGGCACTGAAGCTTTCTTT. Its translation is CASTYAATGGTEAFF.

The V and J genes are TRBV6-1 and TRBJ2-7; D possibly corresponds to TRBD1 (6 bases). CDR3 length: 16 residues. V shed 0 bases and J shed 3 bases, with 15 bases lying between them. Germline CDR1 reads MNHNS; CDR2 reads SASEGT. This chain's CDR3 is CASSEARVGGHYEQYF. The DNA for the CDR3 is TGTGCCAGCAGTGAAGCGCGTGTAGGGGGTCACTACGAGCAGTACTTC.

The V and J genes are TRBV15 and TRBJ2-1; 11 nucleotides match TRBD2. V shed 1 base and J 5 bases; nucleotides not matched to a gene: 4. Germline values: CDR1 LNHNV, CDR2 YYDKDF (reference sequence). The CDR3 sequence is 16 residues long. In DNA form, the CDR3 reads TGTGCCACCAGCAGAGTACTACTAGCGGGAGACAATGAGCAGTTCTTC. Translation gives CATSRVLLAGDNEQFF.

J is TRBJ1-6 and V is TRBV30; D is perhaps TRBD1 (6 bases). This CDR3 has 13 amino acids. Trimming shortened V by 3 bases and J by 7 bases, and 10 bases separated the two germline ends. CDR1 is GTSNPN, CDR2 SVGIG, per germline (reference sequence). Here the CDR3 reads CAWREDRNSPLHF. In DNA form, the CDR3 reads TGTGCCTGGAGAGAGGACAGAAATTCACCCCTCCACTTT.

On this clone itself: Compared with germline, one end of the junction differs, possibly owing to a read error. This chain joins TRBV18 and TRBJ2-7, with 8 bases aligning to TRBD2. This CDR3 region has 16 residues. Germline V gene data show CDR1 as KGHSH and CDR2 as LQKENI. The CDR3, as DNA: TGTGCCAGCTCACCCTACGGCAGCGGGAGCTCCCACGAGCAGTACTTC. Translated, it gives CASSPYGSGSSHEQYF. The complete variable domain, with remaining parts taken from reference TRBV18 and TRBJ2-7, reads NAGVMQNPRHLVRRRGQEARLRCSPMKGHSHVYWYRQLPEEGLKFMVYLQKENIIDESGMPKERFSAEFPKEGPSILRIQQVVRGDSAAYFCASSPYGSGSSHEQYFGPGTRLTVT.

V is TRBV19 and J is TRBJ1-5; D is possibly TRBD1 (6 bases). The ends were cut back, 6 bases at V and 0 bases at J, with 15 bases in the middle. This CDR3 has 16 amino acids. CDR1 and CDR2 (germline): LNHDA, SQIVND (reference sequence). Here the CDR3 DNA reads TGTGCCAGTAGACGGCAGGACAGCCATAGCAATCAGCCCCAGCATTTT. This translates into CASRRQDSHSNQPQHF.

The CDR3 nucleotides read TGTGCCAGCAGCCCTAGGGGGGGGAGTAAGGATGAGCAGTTCTTC. This encodes CASSPRGGSKDEQFF. This chain connects TRBV11-1 to TRBJ2-1; possible D gene TRBD2, 7 bases. Germline V gene data show CDR1 as SGHAT and CDR2 as FQDESV (reference sequence). The CDR3 has 15 amino acids. Trimming cost V 5 bases and J 8 bases, with 19 bases left between them.

The chain's CDR3 is CASTLAGNQPQHF. As DNA, the CDR3 is TGTGCCAGCACCCTAGCAGGCAATCAGCCCCAGCATTTT. The chain uses TRBV28 and TRBJ1-5, with D unresolved. Germline values: CDR1 MDHEN, CDR2 SYDVKM. The CDR3 covers 13 residues. Trimming stripped 7 bases from V and 2 bases from J, with 9 bases between.

The chain uses TRBV6-1 and TRBJ1-5; D remains unclear. Per the germline V gene, CDR1 is MNHNS and CDR2 is SASEGT. This CDR3 has 14 amino acids. Trimming removed 5 bases from V and 4 bases from J, with 12 bases in between. The CDR3 DNA reads as TGTGCCAGCAGTTATAACGACGGGAATCAGCCCCAGCATTTT. This sequence encodes CASSYNDGNQPQHF.

V gene TRBV2 combines with J gene TRBJ2-3, with 14 bases lining up with TRBD2. Germline-derived CDR1 and CDR2 are SNHLY and FYNNEI. The CDR3 is 14 residues long. The J segment lost 10 bases and the V segment lost 8 bases, leaving 8 bases of the junction unmatched. CDR3 loop: CASLAGTSGSSQYF. The CDR3 coding sequence is TGTGCCAGCCTAGCCGGGACTAGCGGGAGTTCGCAGTATTTT.

V usage is TRBV23-1 and J usage is TRBJ2-6, with D perhaps matching TRBD1 (5 bases). TRBV23-1 counts as an open reading frame of uncertain function. The CDR3 covers 15 residues. V dropped 6 bases and J dropped 2 bases, with 11 bases sitting between them. The chain's CDR3 is CASSLQGTGANVLTF. In DNA form, the CDR3 reads TGCGCCAGCAGCCTTCAGGGAACTGGGGCCAACGTCCTGACTTTC.

This chain connects TRBV6-1 to TRBJ2-2, with 10 bases that match TRBD1. V was clipped by 1 base and J by 7 bases; unmatched bases: 3. Per the germline V gene, CDR1 is MNHNS and CDR2 is SASEGT. The CDR3 consists of 15 residues. CDR3 region: CASSEVGQGGGELFF. In DNA, the CDR3 is TGTGCCAGCAGTGAAGTCGGACAGGGGGGCGGGGAGCTGTTTTTT.

The chain combines TRBV30 with TRBJ2-1; no clear D gene. Deletions cut 1 base from V and 3 bases from J, with 19 bases between. CDR1 is GTSNPN, CDR2 SVGIG, per germline (reference sequence). This CDR3 comprises 17 residues. CDR3 region: CAWSALGPGSLYNEQFF. CDR3 DNA: TGTGCCTGGAGTGCCCTTGGTCCGGGTAGTCTCTACAATGAGCAGTTCTTC.

This clone has just a few counts. The chain employs TRBV28 and TRBJ2-1; 8 nucleotides align to TRBD1. The CDR3 length is 18 residues. The germline CDR1 and CDR2 sequences are MDHEN and SYDVKM. V lost 5 bases to trimming and J lost 5 bases; unmatched junction nucleotides: 17. CDR3 sequence reads: CASSPYPYGTGGHNEQFF. The CDR3 coding sequence is TGTGCCAGCAGTCCCTACCCTTACGGGACAGGAGGCCACAATGAGCAGTTCTTC.

V and J are TRBV2 and TRBJ1-1; 7 nucleotides line up with TRBD1. CDR1 and CDR2 from the germline V gene are SNHLY and FYNNEI. V was pared by 10 bases and J by 2 bases, with 10 bases of the junction left unmatched. The CDR3 consists of 14 residues. In DNA, the CDR3 is TGTGCCACCCAACCGAGGGGGCCAAACACTGAAGCTTTCTTT. Translated: CATQPRGPNTEAFF.

This chain uses TRBV28 with TRBJ1-2, with TRBD1 matching 7 bases. Germline V lookup: CDR1 MDHEN, CDR2 SYDVKM. V trimming: 8 bases; J trimming: 8 bases; junction bases outside the gene matches: 17. This CDR3 is 15 amino acids long. This CDR3 is CASSPTGAMAGGYTF. The CDR3 bases are TGTGCCAGCTCCCCCACAGGGGCCATGGCGGGAGGCTACACCTTC.

This clone was recorded only once. This chain's CDR3 is CASSLGAGDLYEQYF. The CDR3 DNA reads as TGTGCCAGCAGCTTAGGGGCAGGGGACCTATACGAGCAGTACTTC. The genes are TRBV7-6 and TRBJ2-7, with D possibly matching TRBD1 (6 bases). With 1 base removed from V and 4 bases from J, the gap between germline ends came to 14 bases. Germline V CDR1 and CDR2: SGHVS, FNYEAQ. The CDR3 covers 15 residues.

This clone was seen more than once but under ten times. V gene TRBV7-8 combines with J gene TRBJ2-4, with a possible D match to TRBD1 (7 bases). Germline V gene data show CDR1 as SGHVS and CDR2 as FQNEAQ. The length of the CDR3 is 20 residues. The ends were cut back, 3 bases at V and 11 bases at J, with 35 bases in the middle. This chain's CDR3 is CASSFPTRGRPILRLSVQYF. The CDR3 DNA is TGTGCCAGCAGCTTCCCCACCAGGGGGAGGCCCATTCTGCGCCTGAGCGTTCAGTACTTC.

The gene calls are TRBV2 and TRBJ2-7; 10 bases align to TRBD2. Germline CDR1 and CDR2: SNHLY and FYNNEI. This CDR3 has 14 residues. Germline trimming cut 4 bases from V and 10 bases from J; bases unmatched to any gene: 10. The CDR3 region has the DNA TGTGCCAGCAGTGTGGTCCGCACTAGCGGGAACCAGTACTTC. It translates to CASSVVRTSGNQYF.

The chain employs TRBV18 and TRBJ2-7; 8 bases match TRBD1. This CDR3 has 15 residues. V lost 5 bases, J lost 5 bases, and 11 bases stayed unmatched. Per germline, CDR1 KGHSH and CDR2 LQKENI. The CDR3 coding sequence is TGTGCCAGCTCAGACCCCGGGACAGGATCCAACGAGCAGTACTTC. Its translation is CASSDPGTGSNEQYF.

This chain uses TRBV30 with TRBJ1-2, with D unclear. The germline V and J ends were trimmed by 3 bases and 1 base, with 18 bases remaining between them. This CDR3 contains 16 residues. Germline values: CDR1 GTSNPN, CDR2 SVGIG (reference sequence). The CDR3 bases are TGTGCCTGGAGAGGAAAGGGTACGGCGGGTAACTATGGCTACACCTTC. Translated: CAWRGKGTAGNYGYTF.

This clone was counted once. The gene calls are TRBV5-6 and TRBJ2-7; D is unresolved. Trimming removed 0 bases from V and 3 bases from J, with 4 bases in between. Germline V gene sequence: CDR1 SGHDT, CDR2 YYEEEE. This CDR3 is built from 12 residues. In nucleotides, the CDR3 is TGTGCCAGCAGCTTGGACGGCTACGAGCAGTACTTC. Amino acid sequence: CASSLDGYEQYF.

Only a few counts were recorded for this clone. The chain uses TRBV19 and TRBJ2-7; 7 bases agree with TRBD2. Germline CDR1 and CDR2: LNHDA and SQIVND (reference sequence). Germline trimming cut 8 bases from V and 6 bases from J; bases unmatched to any gene: 4. CDR3 length: 11 amino acids. This CDR3 is CASGGVGEQYF. DNA of the CDR3: TGTGCCAGTGGGGGGGTCGGCGAGCAGTACTTC.

The chain carries TRBV7-9 and TRBJ1-5; the D gene is possibly TRBD1 (5 bases). V lost 5 bases and J lost 7, with 9 bases in between. Germline loops: CDR1 SEHNR, CDR2 FQNEAQ (reference sequence). CDR3 length equals 12 residues. CDR3 protein: CASSGEGQPQHF. The CDR3 DNA sequence: TGTGCCAGCAGCGGGGAGGGGCAGCCCCAGCATTTT.

The chain is built from TRBV7-9 and TRBJ2-1; TRBD2 might be the D (5 bases). Germline V gene data show CDR1 as SEHNR and CDR2 as FQNEAQ (reference sequence). The V and J ends lost 5 bases and 8 bases respectively, with 19 bases between them. CDR3 length equals 15 residues. The CDR3 spells CASSAMTTSRDEQFF. The CDR3 bases are TGTGCCAGCAGCGCCATGACCACTAGTAGGGATGAGCAGTTCTTC.

This chain links TRBV15 with TRBJ2-7; 13 bases line up with TRBD2. The CDR3 sequence is 18 residues long. V lost 0 bases, J lost 3 bases, and 8 bases stayed unmatched. Germline CDR1 and CDR2: LNHNV and YYDKDF (reference sequence). CDR3 amino acids: CATSRDGLAGEPLYEQYF. CDR3 bases: TGTGCCACCAGCAGAGATGGACTAGCGGGAGAACCTCTCTACGAGCAGTACTTC.

The V gene is TRBV5-4, the J gene TRBJ1-2; D is uncertain. V gave up 2 bases and J gave up 4 bases, with 15 bases separating them. The CDR3 has 15 residues. Germline V lookup: CDR1 SGHNT, CDR2 YYREEE (reference sequence). The CDR3 region is CASSFTRGIGYGYTF. The CDR3 DNA reads TGTGCCAGCAGCTTCACCCGGGGAATCGGCTATGGCTACACCTTC. Combining the CDR3 with reference TRBV5-4 and TRBJ1-2 gives the whole variable domain ETGVTQSPTHLIKTRGQQVTLRCSSQSGHNTVSWYQQALGQGPQFIFQYYREEENGRGNFPPRFSGLQFPNYSSELNVNALELDDSALYLCASSFTRGIGYGYTFGSGTRLTVV.

The chain has TRBV5-1 and TRBJ2-7; weak D call: TRBD1 (6 bases). Germline assignment: CDR1 SGHRS and CDR2 YFSETQ. V was trimmed by 1 base and J by 3 bases, leaving 11 bases between them. The CDR3 runs to 14 residues. The chain's CDR3 is CASSLIRGHYEQYF. CDR3 coding DNA: TGCGCCAGCAGCTTGATTCGGGGACACTACGAGCAGTACTTC.

The chain is built from TRBV28 and TRBJ1-2; 8 nucleotides align to TRBD1. V lost 5 bases to trimming and J lost 2 bases; unmatched junction nucleotides: 1. CDR3 length: 13 residues. Germline CDR1 MDHEN, CDR2 SYDVKM. The CDR3 is CASSTGGNYGYTF. In DNA, the CDR3 is TGTGCCAGCAGTACAGGGGGAAACTATGGCTACACCTTC.

This clone turned up a few times. This rearrangement joins TRBV7-9 to TRBJ1-1; no clear D gene. V lost 5 bases and J lost 5, with 18 bases in between. The CDR3 contains 15 residues. The V gene's germline CDR1 is SEHNR and CDR2 FQNEAQ (reference sequence). The CDR3 region is CASSILTGLRTEAFF. CDR3 nucleotides: TGTGCCAGCAGCATCTTGACGGGGTTAAGGACTGAAGCTTTCTTT. Combining the CDR3 with reference TRBV7-9 and TRBJ1-1 gives the whole variable domain DTGVSQNPRHKITKRGQNVTFRCDPISEHNRLYWYRQTLGQGPEFLTYFQNEAQLEKSRLLSDRFSAERPKGSFSTLEIQRTEQGDSAMYLCASSILTGLRTEAFFGQGTRLTVV.